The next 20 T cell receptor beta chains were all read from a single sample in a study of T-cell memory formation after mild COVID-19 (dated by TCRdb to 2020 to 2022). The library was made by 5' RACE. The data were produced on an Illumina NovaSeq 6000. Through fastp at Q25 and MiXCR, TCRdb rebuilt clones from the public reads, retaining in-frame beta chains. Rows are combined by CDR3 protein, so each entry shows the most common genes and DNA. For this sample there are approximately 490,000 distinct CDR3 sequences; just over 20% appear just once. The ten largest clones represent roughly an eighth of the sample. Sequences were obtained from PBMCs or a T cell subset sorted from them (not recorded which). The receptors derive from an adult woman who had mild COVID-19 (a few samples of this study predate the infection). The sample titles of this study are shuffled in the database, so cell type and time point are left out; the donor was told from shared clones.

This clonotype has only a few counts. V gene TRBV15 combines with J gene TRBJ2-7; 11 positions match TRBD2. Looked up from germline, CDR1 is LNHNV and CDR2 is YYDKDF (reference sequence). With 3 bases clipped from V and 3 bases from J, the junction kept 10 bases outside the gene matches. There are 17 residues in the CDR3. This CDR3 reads CATSSLTSGILVYEQYF. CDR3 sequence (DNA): TGTGCCACCAGCAGTCTGACTAGCGGGATTTTGGTCTACGAGCAGTACTTC.

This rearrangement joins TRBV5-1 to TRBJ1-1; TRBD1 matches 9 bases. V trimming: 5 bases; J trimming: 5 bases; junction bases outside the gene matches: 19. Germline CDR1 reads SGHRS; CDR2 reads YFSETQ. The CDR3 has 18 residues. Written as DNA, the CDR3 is TGCGCCAGCAGACGCGGATCGACAGGGGGTCCGCAGTGGACTGAAGCTTTCTTT. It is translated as CASRRGSTGGPQWTEAFF.

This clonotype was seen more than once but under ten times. The CDR3 coding sequence is TGTGCCTGGAGTGTACTGAATACGCAGTATTTT. Its protein is CAWSVLNTQYF. The chain is built from TRBV30 and TRBJ2-3; no clear D. Germline CDR1 and CDR2: GTSNPN and SVGIG (reference sequence). Trimming pared 0 bases from V and 7 bases from J, leaving 5 bases between. This CDR3 is built from 11 residues.

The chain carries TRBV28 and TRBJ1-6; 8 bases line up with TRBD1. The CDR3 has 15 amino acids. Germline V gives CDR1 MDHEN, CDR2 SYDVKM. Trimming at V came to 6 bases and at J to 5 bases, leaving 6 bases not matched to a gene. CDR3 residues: CASSPVDRDNSPLHF. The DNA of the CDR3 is TGTGCCAGCAGCCCAGTGGACAGGGATAATTCACCCCTCCACTTT. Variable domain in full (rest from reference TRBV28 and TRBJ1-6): DVKVTQSSRYLVKRTGEKVFLECVQDMDHENMFWYRQDPGLGLRLIYFSYDVKMKEKGDIPEGYSVSREKKERFSLILESASTNQTSMYLCASSPVDRDNSPLHFGNGTRLTVT.

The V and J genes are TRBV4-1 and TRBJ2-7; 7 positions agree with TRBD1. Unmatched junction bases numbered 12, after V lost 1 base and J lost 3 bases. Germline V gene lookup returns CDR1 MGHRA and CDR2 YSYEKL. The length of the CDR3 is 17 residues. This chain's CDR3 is CASSQVGSGTDLYEQYF. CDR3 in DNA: TGCGCCAGCAGCCAAGTAGGGTCTGGGACAGACCTCTACGAGCAGTACTTC.

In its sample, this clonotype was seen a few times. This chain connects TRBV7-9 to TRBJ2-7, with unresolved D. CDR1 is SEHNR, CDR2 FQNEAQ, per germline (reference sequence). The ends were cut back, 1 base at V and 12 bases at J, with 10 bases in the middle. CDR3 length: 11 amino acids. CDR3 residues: CASSLGAYVYF. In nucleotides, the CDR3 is TGTGCCAGCAGCTTAGGAGCGTACGTGTACTTC. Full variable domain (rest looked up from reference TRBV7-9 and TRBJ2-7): DTGVSQNPRHKITKRGQNVTFRCDPISEHNRLYWYRQTLGQGPEFLTYFQNEAQLEKSRLLSDRFSAERPKGSFSTLEIQRTEQGDSAMYLCASSLGAYVYFGPGTRLTVT.

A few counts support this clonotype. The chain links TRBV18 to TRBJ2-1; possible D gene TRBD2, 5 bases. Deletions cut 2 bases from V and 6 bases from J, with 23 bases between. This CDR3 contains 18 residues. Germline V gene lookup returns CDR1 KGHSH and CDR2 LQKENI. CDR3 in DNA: TGTGCCAGCTCACCAGGTTTAATGAGGTCGAGAGCGGTCAATGAGCAGTTCTTC. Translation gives CASSPGLMRSRAVNEQFF.

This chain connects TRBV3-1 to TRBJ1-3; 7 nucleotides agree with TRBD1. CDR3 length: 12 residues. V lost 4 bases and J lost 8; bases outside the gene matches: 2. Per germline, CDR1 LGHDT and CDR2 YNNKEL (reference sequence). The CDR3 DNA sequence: TGTGCCAGCAGCCGGACAGGATACACCATATATTTT. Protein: CASSRTGYTIYF.

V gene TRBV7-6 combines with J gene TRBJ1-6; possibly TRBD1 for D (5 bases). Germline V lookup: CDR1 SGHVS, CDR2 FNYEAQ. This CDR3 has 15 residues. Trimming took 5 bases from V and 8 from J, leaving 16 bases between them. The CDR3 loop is CASSLEGQRDSPLHF. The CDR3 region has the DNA TGTGCCAGCAGCCTAGAGGGGCAAAGAGATTCACCCCTCCACTTT.

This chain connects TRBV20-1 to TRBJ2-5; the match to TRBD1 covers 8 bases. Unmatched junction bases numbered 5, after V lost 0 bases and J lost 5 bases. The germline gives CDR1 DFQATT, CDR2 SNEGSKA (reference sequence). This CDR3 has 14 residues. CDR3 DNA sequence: TGCAGTGCTAGAGACAGGGGGCGAGGCGAGACCCAGTACTTC. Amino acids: CSARDRGRGETQYF.

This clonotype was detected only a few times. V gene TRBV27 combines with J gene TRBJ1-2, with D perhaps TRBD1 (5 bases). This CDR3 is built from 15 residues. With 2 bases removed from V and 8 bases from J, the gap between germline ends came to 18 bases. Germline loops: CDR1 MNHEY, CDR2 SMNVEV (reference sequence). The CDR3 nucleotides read TGTGCCAGCAGTTTAAGGGGAGGGCTCGCGGGCGGCTACACCTTC. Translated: CASSLRGGLAGGYTF.

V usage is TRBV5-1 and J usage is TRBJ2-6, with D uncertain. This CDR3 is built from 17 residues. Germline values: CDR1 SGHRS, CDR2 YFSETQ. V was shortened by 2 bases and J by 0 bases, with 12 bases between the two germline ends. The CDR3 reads CASSLVSLFSGANVLTF. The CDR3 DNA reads TGCGCCAGCAGCTTAGTGAGCCTGTTCTCTGGGGCCAACGTCCTGACTTTC.

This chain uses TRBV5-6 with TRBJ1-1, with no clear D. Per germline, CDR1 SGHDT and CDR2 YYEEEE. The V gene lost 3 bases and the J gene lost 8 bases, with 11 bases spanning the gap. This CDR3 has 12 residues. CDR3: CASSSAAPEAFF. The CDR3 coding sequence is TGTGCCAGCAGCTCAGCAGCTCCCGAAGCTTTCTTT.

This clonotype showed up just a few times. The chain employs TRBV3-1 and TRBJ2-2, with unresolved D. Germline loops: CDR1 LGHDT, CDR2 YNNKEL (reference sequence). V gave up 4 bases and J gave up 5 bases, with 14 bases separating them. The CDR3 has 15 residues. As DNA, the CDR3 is TGTGCCAGCAGCCCAGACCAGGCGAGGACCGGGGAGCTGTTTTTT. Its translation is CASSPDQARTGELFF.

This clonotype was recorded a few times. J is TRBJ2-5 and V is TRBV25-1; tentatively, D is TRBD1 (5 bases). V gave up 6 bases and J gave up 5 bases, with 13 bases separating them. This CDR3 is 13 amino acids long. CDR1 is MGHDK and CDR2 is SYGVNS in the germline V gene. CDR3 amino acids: CASRDNLPETQYF. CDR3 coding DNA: TGTGCCAGCAGGGACAATCTGCCCGAGACCCAGTACTTC.

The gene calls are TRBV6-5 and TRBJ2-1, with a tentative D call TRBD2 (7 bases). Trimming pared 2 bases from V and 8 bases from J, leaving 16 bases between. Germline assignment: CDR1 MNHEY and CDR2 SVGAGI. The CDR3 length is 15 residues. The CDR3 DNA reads TGTGCCAGCAGTTACGGTTTCCGGGGGGCCTATGAGCAGTTCTTC. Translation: CASSYGFRGAYEQFF.

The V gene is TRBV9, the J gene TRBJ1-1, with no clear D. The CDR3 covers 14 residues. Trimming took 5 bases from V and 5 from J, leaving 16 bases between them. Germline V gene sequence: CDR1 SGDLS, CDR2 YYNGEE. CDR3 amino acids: CASSPSGFGTEAFF. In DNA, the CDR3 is TGTGCCAGCAGTCCCTCCGGTTTTGGTACTGAAGCTTTCTTT.

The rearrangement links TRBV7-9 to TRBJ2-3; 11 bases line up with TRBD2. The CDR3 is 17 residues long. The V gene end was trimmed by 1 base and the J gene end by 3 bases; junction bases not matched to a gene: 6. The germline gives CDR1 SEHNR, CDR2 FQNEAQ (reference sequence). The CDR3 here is CASSLELAGESTDTQYF. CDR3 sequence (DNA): TGTGCCAGCAGCTTAGAACTAGCGGGAGAAAGTACAGATACGCAGTATTTT.

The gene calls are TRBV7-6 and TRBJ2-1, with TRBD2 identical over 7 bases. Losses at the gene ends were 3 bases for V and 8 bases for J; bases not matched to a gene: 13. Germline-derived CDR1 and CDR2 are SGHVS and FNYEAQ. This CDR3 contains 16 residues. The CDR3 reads CASSFGSLGRGDEQFF. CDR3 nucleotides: TGTGCCAGCAGCTTCGGGTCTCTTGGGAGGGGCGATGAGCAGTTCTTC.

The CDR3 nucleotides read TGTGCCAGCAGCTTAACTTACAGACCGAACACTGAAGCTTTCTTT. It specifies CASSLTYRPNTEAFF. This chain joins TRBV7-2 and TRBJ1-1; D is ambiguous. CDR1 and CDR2 (germline): SGHTA, FQGNSA. The CDR3 runs 15 residues. V lost 2 bases and J 1 base, leaving 11 bases between the germline ends.